This TCR beta chain stems from a study of T cell responses to AZD1222 COVID-19 vaccine. Regarding this clone: Its antigen is unknown.

Sequencing was performed with immunoSEQ multiplex PCR; in TCRdb, only in-frame clones are kept and a portion is missing. The top ten hold 3% to 3.5% of the sample, which has approximately 160,000 clones, approximately 90% seen once. Overall study findings and caveats: Per reports, nearly half of all spike-specific TCRs target regions that are unmutated in variants. White British donors predominated, females outnumbered males, and clonal diversity was possibly underestimated. Vaccination with two AZD1222 doses was followed by a rise in Spike-specific TCR breadth and depth.

Specimen: peripheral blood, collected on day 0 of MenACWY control vaccination. This clonotype was sampled from an adult in good health.

The CDR3 DNA is TGTGCCAGCAGCGTCCTCGCGGCCCTTTCCTACAATGAGCAGTTCTTC. Its translation: CASSVLAALSYNEQFF. This chain connects TRBV9 to TRBJ2-1; no clear D. The CDR3 spans 16 residues. Trimming shortened V by 2 bases and J by 1 base, and 13 bases separated the two germline ends. The germline V gene encodes CDR1 SGDLS and CDR2 YYNGEE. The whole variable domain, filled in from reference TRBV9 and TRBJ2-1, reads DSGVTQTPKHLITATGQRVTLRCSPRSGDLSVYWYQQSLDQGLQFLIQYYNGEERAKGNILERFSAQQFPDLHSELNLSSLELGDSALYFCASSVLAALSYNEQFFGPGTRLTVL.